This TCR beta chain was sequenced in a study of memory CD4+ T cells and cytomegalovirus serostatus. Study observations and caveats: Suggested: most of the CMV-linked TCR signature lies in CD4+ memory cells.

The sort gate was single viable CD3+CD4+CD8-CD45RO+ cells for memory CD4+ T cells. Serum IgG to CMV pp150, pp28, p38 and p52 defined serostatus. Total CD4+ T cells were enriched by CD4 positive selection. With respect to this clone: Its antigen remains unknown.

This CDR3 has 16 residues. V lost 6 bases, J lost 2 bases, and 7 bases stayed unmatched. CDR1 and CDR2 (germline): SEHNR, FQNEAQ (reference sequence). The authors' processing: Out-of-frame sequences were removed, leaving 2,000,000 or so distinct TCRbeta sequences. Profiling relied on immunoSEQ multiplex PCR, and the TCRdb table lists in-frame clones only, not all of them. The DNA was the basis for D and trimming; V, J and clone size are from that table. The data hold under 55,000 clones, with around 78% observed a single time. The chain recombines TRBV7-9 with TRBJ2-2; 9 bases match TRBD2. Input material: memory CD4+ T cells from blood. The origin of this receptor is an adult in good health and CMV-seronegative. The CDR3 is CASSLPGLANTGELFF. CDR3 in DNA: TGTGCCAGCAGTCTTCCGGGACTAGCAAACACCGGGGAGCTGTTTTTT.